One and the same sample provided the 32 T cell receptor beta chains below, sequenced in a study of cytomegalovirus exposure and HLA in healthy donors. The table came from immunoSEQ multiplex PCR; TCRdb's copy has only in-frame clones and leaves some out. The sample has about 170,000 clones, about 96% seen once; the top ten hold about 0.89%. The sequenced material came from PBMCs. The receptors were gathered from a woman between 18 and 29 years old in good health and CMV-seronegative.

This sequence joins TRBV12-5 and TRBJ2-1; 8 bases fit TRBD2. From germline, CDR1 is LGHNT and CDR2 FRNRAP. J was trimmed by 14 bases and V by 6 bases; bases with no gene match: 12. The CDR3 sequence is 13 residues long. The CDR3 region is CASGTGGETRKFF. The CDR3 DNA reads as TGTGCTAGTGGAACCGGGGGGGAGACAAGAAAGTTCTTC.

CDR3: CASSQDINQGEVTEAFF. The CDR3 DNA sequence: TGCGCCAGCAGCCAAGACATCAATCAGGGGGAAGTCACTGAAGCTTTCTTT. J is TRBJ1-1 and V is TRBV4-3; 7 bases align to TRBD1. V shed 0 bases and J 4 bases; nucleotides not matched to a gene: 11. The CDR3 covers 17 residues. Germline CDR1 and CDR2: LGHNA and YSLEER.

The CDR3 nucleotides are TGTGCCAGCAGTGAAATGGGCGGGACCTCCTACGAGCAGTACTTC. This gives the protein CASSEMGGTSYEQYF. V is TRBV2 and J is TRBJ2-7, with D possibly matching TRBD2 (6 bases). CDR1 SNHLY and CDR2 FYNNEI come from the germline V gene. The CDR3 loop spans 15 amino acids. V was cut by 2 bases and J by 0 bases, with 11 bases left in between.

The V gene is TRBV5-6, the J gene TRBJ2-3; D gene uncertain. The CDR3 totals 13 residues. V was trimmed by 0 bases and J by 6 bases, leaving 8 bases between them. The germline V gene has CDR1 SGHDT and CDR2 YYEEEE. In DNA, the CDR3 is TGTGCCAGCAGCTTGGGAACTTGGGATACGCAGTATTTT. Its protein product is CASSLGTWDTQYF.

The gene calls are TRBV7-2 and TRBJ1-1, with D maybe TRBD1 (6 bases). The V gene's germline CDR1 is SGHTA and CDR2 FQGNSA. Trimming took 4 bases from V and 0 from J, leaving 12 bases between them. This CDR3 is built from 15 residues. CDR3 amino acids: CASSWQQGMNTEAFF. In DNA form, the CDR3 reads TGTGCCAGCAGCTGGCAACAGGGCATGAACACTGAAGCTTTCTTT.

The chain carries TRBV4-1 and TRBJ2-2; weak D call: TRBD2 (6 bases). Germline CDR1 reads MGHRA; CDR2 reads YSYEKL. V was clipped by 1 base and J by 8 bases, with 14 bases between them. CDR3 size: 15 residues. The CDR3 nucleotides are TGCGCCAGCAGCCAAGCCCCCGGGGGTGAAGGGGAGCTGTTTTTT. Its translation is CASSQAPGGEGELFF.

CDR3 sequence reads: CASSLASQGAGYGYTF. CDR3 coding DNA: TGTGCCAGCAGCTTAGCTTCACAGGGGGCTGGCTATGGCTACACCTTC. The rearrangement joins TRBV7-2 to TRBJ1-2, with 9 bases matching TRBD1. This CDR3 region has 16 residues. Looked up from germline, CDR1 is SGHTA and CDR2 is FQGNSA. V lost 0 bases to trimming and J lost 4 bases; unmatched junction nucleotides: 6.

The V and J genes are TRBV25-1 and TRBJ2-3, with 7 positions matching TRBD1. The CDR3 has 14 amino acids. The V gene's germline CDR1 is MGHDK and CDR2 SYGVNS. V shed 6 bases and J 0 bases; nucleotides not matched to a gene: 3. For the CDR3, the DNA is TGTGCCAGCAGAGGGACAGCTAGCACAGATACGCAGTATTTT. Amino acids: CASRGTASTDTQYF. The full variable domain, with the rest looked up from reference TRBV25-1 and TRBJ2-3, is EADIYQTPRYLVIGTGKKITLECSQTMGHDKMYWYQQDPGMELHLIHYSYGVNSTEKGDLSSESTVSRIRTEHFPLTLESARPSHTSQYLCASRGTASTDTQYFGPGTRLTVL.

The sample holds one count of this clone. The chain links TRBV19 to TRBJ1-2, with D possibly TRBD1 on 5 matching bases. V lost 8 bases to trimming and J lost 4 bases, with 14 bases between them. This CDR3 contains 13 residues. CDR1 is LNHDA, CDR2 SQIVND, per germline (reference sequence). CDR3 coding DNA: TGTGCCAGTGCCGAACAGGCTCGCTATGGCTACACCTTC. Protein: CASAEQARYGYTF.

This clone has a single count. This chain connects TRBV4-1 to TRBJ2-1, with a weak D call TRBD2 (5 bases). Germline V lookup: CDR1 MGHRA, CDR2 YSYEKL. CDR3 length: 12 residues. Deletions cut 2 bases from V and 7 bases from J, with 6 bases between. The CDR3 is CASSQWTNEQFF. Written as DNA, the CDR3 is TGCGCCAGCAGCCAATGGACTAATGAGCAGTTCTTC.

The rearrangement uses TRBV7-6 and TRBJ2-7; D unclear. This CDR3 is 15 amino acids long. Germline V CDR1 and CDR2: SGHVS, FNYEAQ. Trimming pared 5 bases from V and 0 bases from J, leaving 14 bases between. The CDR3 loop is CASSQSPVSSYEQYF. CDR3 sequence (DNA): TGTGCCAGCAGCCAGTCCCCCGTCAGCTCCTACGAGCAGTACTTC.

The chain employs TRBV7-6 and TRBJ2-1, with a possible D match to TRBD1 (6 bases). Germline CDR1 SGHVS, CDR2 FNYEAQ. The CDR3 extends over 14 amino acids. Trimming removed 5 bases from V and 4 bases from J, with 12 bases in between. The CDR3: CASSLGQGYNEQFF. The DNA for the CDR3 is TGTGCCAGCAGCCTAGGGCAGGGGTACAATGAGCAGTTCTTC.

This rearrangement joins TRBV4-1 to TRBJ2-2; a weak D match, TRBD2 (5 bases). V was shortened by 4 bases and J by 7 bases, with 13 bases between the two germline ends. CDR1 and CDR2 from the germline V gene are MGHRA and YSYEKL. CDR3 size: 14 residues. CDR3 in amino acids: CASSPGRGYGELFF. The CDR3 region has the DNA TGCGCCAGCAGCCCTGGACGGGGATACGGGGAGCTGTTTTTT.

The chain is built from TRBV7-9 and TRBJ2-1; possibly TRBD2 for D (5 bases). V lost 2 bases to trimming and J lost 10 bases, with 9 bases between them. Germline loops: CDR1 SEHNR, CDR2 FQNEAQ (reference sequence). The CDR3 spans 12 residues. CDR3 sequence reads: CASSLTGGEQFF. CDR3 bases: TGTGCCAGCAGCTTAACGGGCGGGGAGCAGTTCTTC. Supplemented by reference TRBV7-9 and TRBJ2-1, the full variable domain reads DTGVSQNPRHKITKRGQNVTFRCDPISEHNRLYWYRQTLGQGPEFLTYFQNEAQLEKSRLLSDRFSAERPKGSFSTLEIQRTEQGDSAMYLCASSLTGGEQFFGPGTRLTVL.

The CDR3 DNA reads TGTGCCAGCAGCTTAGCCTCGCGGCAAGAGACCCAGTACTTC. Translation gives CASSLASRQETQYF. V usage is TRBV7-2 and J usage is TRBJ2-5; no clear D. V lost 0 bases, J lost 2 bases, and 7 bases lay in between. Germline V gene sequence: CDR1 SGHTA, CDR2 FQGNSA. The CDR3 is 14 residues long.

Here the CDR3 DNA reads TGTGCCAGCAGCTTAGGGCGGGGGGGCTCCTACAATGAGCAGTTCTTC. Protein sequence: CASSLGRGGSYNEQFF. The genes are TRBV7-9 and TRBJ2-1, with TRBD2 matching 9 bases. The V segment lost 1 base and the J segment 0 bases; nucleotides outside the gene matches: 1. Germline CDR1 reads SEHNR; CDR2 reads FQNEAQ (reference sequence). The CDR3 spans 16 residues.

The V call is TRBV18, the J call TRBJ2-5, with TRBD2 as a possible D gene (5 bases). The V gene lost 4 bases and the J gene lost 3 bases, with 18 bases spanning the gap. Germline CDR1 KGHSH, CDR2 LQKENI. The CDR3 contains 16 residues. CDR3 DNA sequence: TGTGCCAGCTCACACCGGGGTACGCCATCCAAAGAGACCCAGTACTTC. Protein: CASSHRGTPSKETQYF.

The chain is built from TRBV9 and TRBJ2-1, with TRBD2 identical over 7 bases. The CDR3 totals 16 residues. CDR1 is SGDLS and CDR2 is YYNGEE in the germline V gene. Trimming removed 7 bases from V and 0 bases from J; junction bases left unmatched: 10. In nucleotides, the CDR3 is TGTGCCAGCGGCCAGCGCGGCGGGGGCTCCTACAATGAGCAGTTCTTC. This translates into CASGQRGGGSYNEQFF.

The chain carries TRBV7-2 and TRBJ2-5, with 10 bases identical to TRBD1. V lost 5 bases and J lost 7; bases outside the gene matches: 16. The CDR3 runs to 17 residues. Germline-derived CDR1 and CDR2 are SGHTA and FQGNSA. The DNA of the CDR3 is TGTGCCAGCAGCCTCCTCTCCCCCGGGACAGGGGAGGGGACCCAGTACTTC. It codes for CASSLLSPGTGEGTQYF.

This sequence joins TRBV14 and TRBJ2-7, with D tentatively TRBD1 (5 bases). CDR1 and CDR2 from the germline V gene are SGHDN and FVKESK. The ends were cut back, 1 base at V and 6 bases at J, with 10 bases in the middle. The CDR3 extends over 13 amino acids. The CDR3 protein is CASSQVIRVEQYF. The CDR3 coding sequence is TGTGCCAGCAGCCAAGTAATCAGGGTCGAGCAGTACTTC.

The chain links TRBV7-6 to TRBJ2-6, with a tentative D call TRBD1 (5 bases). Between the trimmed V and J ends, which lost 3 bases and 3 bases, there was a span of 15 bases. Germline loops: CDR1 SGHVS, CDR2 FNYEAQ. This CDR3 contains 17 residues. CDR3 in DNA: TGTGCCAGCAGCTTTGTGAAGGGGCGCATTGGGGCCAACGTCCTGACTTTC. This sequence encodes CASSFVKGRIGANVLTF.

In DNA, the CDR3 is TGTGCCAGCTCCAAAGGGGTCGTCGGCACCTTC. The encoded protein is CASSKGVVGTF. The chain carries TRBV28 and TRBJ1-2; D perhaps matches TRBD1 (5 bases). Germline CDR1 is MDHEN and CDR2 is SYDVKM. The ends were cut back, 8 bases at V and 13 bases at J, with 17 bases in the middle. This CDR3 is built from 11 residues.

The CDR3 sequence: CASSIGPGDYGYTF. CDR3 bases: TGTGCCAGTAGTATTGGTCCAGGGGATTATGGCTACACCTTC. The J gene is TRBJ1-2, the V gene TRBV19; tentative D call: TRBD1 (6 bases). Germline lookup yields CDR1 LNHDA and CDR2 SQIVND (reference sequence). Trimming stripped 3 bases from V and 5 bases from J, with 13 bases between. The CDR3 has 14 residues.

V usage is TRBV29-1 and J usage is TRBJ1-2; D possibly corresponds to TRBD1 (6 bases). This CDR3 is built from 14 residues. Germline-derived CDR1 and CDR2 are SQVTM and ANQGSEA. Trimming stripped 7 bases from V and 2 bases from J, with 17 bases between. CDR3 coding DNA: TGCAGCGCTACAACAGGGACGACCAACTATGGCTACACCTTC. Protein sequence: CSATTGTTNYGYTF.

The V and J genes are TRBV4-3 and TRBJ2-3, with a possible D match to TRBD2 (6 bases). In germline, CDR1 is LGHNA, CDR2 YSLEER. The CDR3 runs 15 residues. The V end was cut by 1 base, the J end by 3 bases, with 11 bases between. The CDR3 protein is CASSQGLGGTDTQYF. CDR3 coding DNA: TGCGCCAGCAGCCAAGGCTTGGGGGGAACAGATACGCAGTATTTT.

Concerning this clone itself: Different DNA sequences within this sample yield the same CDR3. The chain combines TRBV18 with TRBJ2-7; D uncertain. Germline V CDR1 and CDR2: KGHSH, LQKENI. V lost 3 bases, J lost 2 bases, and 8 bases lay in between. CDR3 length: 13 residues. CDR3 sequence: CASSPGQTYEQYF. Here the CDR3 DNA reads TGTGCCAGCTCACCGGGCCAGACCTACGAGCAGTACTTC.

The rearrangement uses TRBV19 and TRBJ2-3, with TRBD2 matching 11 bases. The V gene's germline CDR1 is LNHDA and CDR2 SQIVND (reference sequence). The CDR3 runs to 17 residues. V dropped 5 bases and J dropped 5; count of bases not matched to a gene: 12. The CDR3 DNA sequence: TGTGCCAGTAGTCCTCTGGGTAGCGGGGGGGCCGGAGATACGCAGTATTTT. Translating gives CASSPLGSGGAGDTQYF.

This clone was recorded only once. The CDR3 DNA reads as TGTGCCAGCAGCTTAGTAGCAGATACGCAGTATTTT. This translates into CASSLVADTQYF. This chain uses TRBV7-9 with TRBJ2-3; no clear D gene. Germline V lookup: CDR1 SEHNR, CDR2 FQNEAQ (reference sequence). This CDR3 contains 12 residues. V lost 1 base and J lost 4, with 3 bases in between.

This chain connects TRBV19 to TRBJ1-5; 8 bases agree with TRBD1. CDR3 size: 15 residues. Germline V gene lookup returns CDR1 LNHDA and CDR2 SQIVND (reference sequence). The ends lost 3 bases at V and 4 bases at J; junction bases unmatched: 5. Here the CDR3 DNA reads TGTGCCAGTAGTATTAGGACAGGGCCTAATCAGCCCCAGCATTTT. It translates to CASSIRTGPNQPQHF.

The chain recombines TRBV5-1 with TRBJ2-3; 12 nucleotides agree with TRBD2. This CDR3 contains 18 residues. V shed 6 bases, J shed 0 bases, and the junction held 11 bases outside the gene matches. Germline values: CDR1 SGHRS, CDR2 YFSETQ. The CDR3 DNA reads as TGCGCCAGCAACCCTGGCGGGCTAGCGGGGGGGAGCACAGATACGCAGTATTTT. Translated: CASNPGGLAGGSTDTQYF.

The V and J genes are TRBV7-2 and TRBJ1-2; 8 nucleotides line up with TRBD1. In germline, CDR1 is SGHTA, CDR2 FQGNSA. The J segment lost 4 bases and the V segment lost 0 bases, leaving 7 bases of the junction unmatched. This CDR3 spans 16 amino acids. The CDR3 spells CASSLATQGAGYGYTF. The CDR3 DNA reads as TGTGCCAGCAGCTTAGCAACCCAGGGGGCGGGCTATGGCTACACCTTC.

CDR3 protein: CASGSGKGNQPQHF. The DNA for the CDR3 is TGTGCCAGCGGATCAGGAAAAGGCAATCAGCCCCAGCATTTT. This chain joins TRBV6-1 and TRBJ1-5; no reliable D call. Trimming removed 8 bases at V and 2 bases at J, with 13 bases between. CDR1 is MNHNS and CDR2 is SASEGT in the germline V gene. The CDR3 runs 14 residues.